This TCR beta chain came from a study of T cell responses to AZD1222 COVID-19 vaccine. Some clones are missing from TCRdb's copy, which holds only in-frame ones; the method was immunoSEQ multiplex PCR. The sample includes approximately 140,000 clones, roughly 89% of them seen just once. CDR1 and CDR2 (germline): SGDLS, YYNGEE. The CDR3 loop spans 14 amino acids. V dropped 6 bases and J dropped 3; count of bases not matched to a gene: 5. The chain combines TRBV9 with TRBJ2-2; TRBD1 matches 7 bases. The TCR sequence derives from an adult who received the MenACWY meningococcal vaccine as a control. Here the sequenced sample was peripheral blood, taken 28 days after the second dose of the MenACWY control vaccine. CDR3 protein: CASNPQGHTGELFF. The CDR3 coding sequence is TGTGCCAGCAATCCACAGGGGCACACCGGGGAGCTGTTTTTT.